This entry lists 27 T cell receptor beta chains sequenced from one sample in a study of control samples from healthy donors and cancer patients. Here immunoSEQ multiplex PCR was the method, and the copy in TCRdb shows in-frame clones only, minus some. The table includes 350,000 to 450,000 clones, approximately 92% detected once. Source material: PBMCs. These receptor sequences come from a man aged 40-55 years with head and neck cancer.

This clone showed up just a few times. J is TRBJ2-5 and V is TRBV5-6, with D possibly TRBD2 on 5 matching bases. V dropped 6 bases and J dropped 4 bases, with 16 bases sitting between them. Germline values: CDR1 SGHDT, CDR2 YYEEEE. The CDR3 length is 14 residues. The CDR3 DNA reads TGTGCCAGCATTCCCCGGGGAATACGAGAGACCCAGTACTTC. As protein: CASIPRGIRETQYF.

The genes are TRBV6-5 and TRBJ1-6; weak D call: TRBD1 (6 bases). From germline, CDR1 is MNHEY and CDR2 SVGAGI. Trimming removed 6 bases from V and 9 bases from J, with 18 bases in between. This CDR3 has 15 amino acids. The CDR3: CASSTQGPSRSPLHF. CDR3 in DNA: TGTGCCAGCAGCACACAGGGCCCATCCCGTTCACCCCTCCACTTT.

The CDR3 DNA reads TGTGCCACCAGCTTCGGGACAGGAGTTCAGCCCCAGCATTTT. It is translated as CATSFGTGVQPQHF. V and J are TRBV15 and TRBJ1-5; 8 bases are a match to TRBD1. Germline loops: CDR1 LNHNV, CDR2 YYDKDF (reference sequence). The CDR3 loop spans 14 amino acids. V was pared by 5 bases and J by 6 bases, with 6 bases of the junction left unmatched.

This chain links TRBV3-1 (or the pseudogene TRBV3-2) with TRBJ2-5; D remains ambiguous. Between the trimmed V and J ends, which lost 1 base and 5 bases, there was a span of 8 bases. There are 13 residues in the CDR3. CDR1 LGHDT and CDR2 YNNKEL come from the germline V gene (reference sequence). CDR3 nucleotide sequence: TGTGCCAGCAGCCAAGCAGTGGGGGAGACCCAGTACTTC. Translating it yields CASSQAVGETQYF.

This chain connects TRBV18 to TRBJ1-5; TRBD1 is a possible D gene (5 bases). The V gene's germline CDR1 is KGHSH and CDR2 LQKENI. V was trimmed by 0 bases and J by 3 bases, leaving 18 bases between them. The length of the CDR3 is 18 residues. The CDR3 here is CASSPPGAGRALNQPQHF. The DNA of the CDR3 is TGTGCCAGCTCACCACCTGGTGCGGGCAGGGCCCTCAATCAGCCCCAGCATTTT.

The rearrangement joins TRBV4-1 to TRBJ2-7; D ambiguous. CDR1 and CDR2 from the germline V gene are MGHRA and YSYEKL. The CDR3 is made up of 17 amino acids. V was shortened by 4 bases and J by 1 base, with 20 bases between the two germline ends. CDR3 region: CASSPLLAAAPSYEQYF. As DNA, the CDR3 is TGCGCCAGCAGCCCACTTCTCGCGGCAGCACCGTCCTACGAGCAGTACTTC.

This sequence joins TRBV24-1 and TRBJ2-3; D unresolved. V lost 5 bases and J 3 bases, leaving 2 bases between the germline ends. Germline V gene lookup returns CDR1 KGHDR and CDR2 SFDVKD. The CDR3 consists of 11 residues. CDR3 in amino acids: CATSATDTQYF. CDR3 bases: TGTGCCACCAGTGCAACAGATACGCAGTATTTT.

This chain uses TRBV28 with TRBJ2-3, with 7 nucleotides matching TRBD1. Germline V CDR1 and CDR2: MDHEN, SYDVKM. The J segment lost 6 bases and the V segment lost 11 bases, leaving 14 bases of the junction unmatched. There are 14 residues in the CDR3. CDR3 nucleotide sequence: TGTGCCGCTACGGACAGGCCCTTTTCCGATACGCAGTATTTT. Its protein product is CAATDRPFSDTQYF.

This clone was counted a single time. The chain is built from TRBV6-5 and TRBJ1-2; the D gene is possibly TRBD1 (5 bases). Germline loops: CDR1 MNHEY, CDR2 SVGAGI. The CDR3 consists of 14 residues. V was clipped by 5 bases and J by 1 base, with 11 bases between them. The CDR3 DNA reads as TGTGCCAGCAGTCCCCAGGGTAATAACTATGGCTACACCTTC. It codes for CASSPQGNNYGYTF.

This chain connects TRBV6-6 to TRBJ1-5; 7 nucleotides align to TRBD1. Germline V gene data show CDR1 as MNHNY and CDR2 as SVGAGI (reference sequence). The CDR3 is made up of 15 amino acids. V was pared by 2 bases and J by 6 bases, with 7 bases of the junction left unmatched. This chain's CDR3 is CASSYEGGRGQPQHF. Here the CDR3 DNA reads TGTGCCAGCAGTTACGAAGGGGGCCGGGGTCAGCCCCAGCATTTT.

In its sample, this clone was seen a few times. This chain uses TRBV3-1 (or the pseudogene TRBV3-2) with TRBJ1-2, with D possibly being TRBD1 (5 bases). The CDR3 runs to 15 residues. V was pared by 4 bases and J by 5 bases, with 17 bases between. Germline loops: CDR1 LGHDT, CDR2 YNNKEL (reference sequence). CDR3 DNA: TGTGCCAGCAGCCCAATGCAGGGTAGAACGTATGGCTACACCTTC. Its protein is CASSPMQGRTYGYTF.

The CDR3 DNA sequence: TGTGCCATCAGTGAGACAGGGGGGCCCACTGAAGCTTTCTTT. Protein product: CAISETGGPTEAFF. The V call is TRBV10-3, the J call TRBJ1-1, with TRBD1 identical over 8 bases. J gave up 4 bases and V 2 bases, and 3 bases lay outside the gene matches. The CDR3 is 14 residues long. CDR1 and CDR2 from the germline V gene are ENHRY and SYGVKD.

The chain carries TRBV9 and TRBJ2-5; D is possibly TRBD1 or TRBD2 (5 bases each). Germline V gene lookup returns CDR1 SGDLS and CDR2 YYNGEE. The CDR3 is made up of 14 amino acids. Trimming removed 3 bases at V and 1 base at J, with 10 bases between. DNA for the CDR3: TGTGCCAGCAGCGGAGGGGCGATCCAAGAGACCCAGTACTTC. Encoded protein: CASSGGAIQETQYF.

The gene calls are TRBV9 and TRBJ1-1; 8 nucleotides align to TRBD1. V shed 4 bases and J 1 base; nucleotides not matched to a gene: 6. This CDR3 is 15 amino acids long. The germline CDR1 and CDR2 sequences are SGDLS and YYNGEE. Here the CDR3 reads CASSLGQGRNTEAFF. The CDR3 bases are TGTGCCAGCAGCCTCGGACAGGGTAGGAACACTGAAGCTTTCTTT. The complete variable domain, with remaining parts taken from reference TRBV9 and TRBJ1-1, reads DSGVTQTPKHLITATGQRVTLRCSPRSGDLSVYWYQQSLDQGLQFLIQYYNGEERAKGNILERFSAQQFPDLHSELNLSSLELGDSALYFCASSLGQGRNTEAFFGQGTRLTVV.

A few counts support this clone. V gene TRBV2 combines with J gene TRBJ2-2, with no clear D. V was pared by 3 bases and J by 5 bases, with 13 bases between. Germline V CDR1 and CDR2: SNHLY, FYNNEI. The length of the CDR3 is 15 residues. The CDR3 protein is CASSEGLLLTGELFF. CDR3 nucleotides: TGTGCCAGCAGTGAGGGCCTACTATTAACCGGGGAGCTGTTTTTT.

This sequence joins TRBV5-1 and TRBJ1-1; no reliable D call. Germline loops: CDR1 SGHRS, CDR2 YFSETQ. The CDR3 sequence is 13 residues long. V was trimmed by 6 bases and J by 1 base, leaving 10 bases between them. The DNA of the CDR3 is TGCGCCAGCAAGGAGGGTGCGAACACTGAAGCTTTCTTT. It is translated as CASKEGANTEAFF.

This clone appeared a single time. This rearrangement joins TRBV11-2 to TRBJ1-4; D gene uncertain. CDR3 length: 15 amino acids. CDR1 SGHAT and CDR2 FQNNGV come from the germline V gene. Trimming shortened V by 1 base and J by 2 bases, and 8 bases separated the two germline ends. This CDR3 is CASSLVGSTNEKLFF. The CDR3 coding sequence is TGTGCCAGCAGCTTAGTGGGTTCCACTAATGAAAAACTGTTTTTT. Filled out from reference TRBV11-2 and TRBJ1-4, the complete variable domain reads EAGVAQSPRYKIIEKRQSVAFWCNPISGHATLYWYQQILGQGPKLLIQFQNNGVVDDSQLPKDRFSAERLKGVDSTLKIQPAKLEDSAVYLCASSLVGSTNEKLFFGSGTQLSVL.

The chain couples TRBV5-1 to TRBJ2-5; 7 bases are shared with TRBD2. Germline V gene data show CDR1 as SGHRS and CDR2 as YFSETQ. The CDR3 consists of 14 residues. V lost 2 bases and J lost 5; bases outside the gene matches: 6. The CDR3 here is CASSLAGRLETQYF. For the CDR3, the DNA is TGCGCCAGCAGCTTAGCGGGGAGGTTGGAGACCCAGTACTTC.

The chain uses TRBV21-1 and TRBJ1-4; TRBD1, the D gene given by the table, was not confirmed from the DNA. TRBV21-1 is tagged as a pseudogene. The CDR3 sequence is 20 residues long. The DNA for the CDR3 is TGTGCCAGCAGCAAAAGCCGACCTCCAAACAGGGCCCCAGGAATTGAAAAACTGTTTTTT. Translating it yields CASSKSRPPNRAPGIEKLFF.

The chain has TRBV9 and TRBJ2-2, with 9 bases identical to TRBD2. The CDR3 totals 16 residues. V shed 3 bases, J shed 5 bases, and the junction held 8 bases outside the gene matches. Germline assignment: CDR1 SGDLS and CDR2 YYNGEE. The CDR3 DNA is TGTGCCAGCAGCGCCGCGGGAGGGGGAGTTACCGGGGAGCTGTTTTTT. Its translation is CASSAAGGGVTGELFF.

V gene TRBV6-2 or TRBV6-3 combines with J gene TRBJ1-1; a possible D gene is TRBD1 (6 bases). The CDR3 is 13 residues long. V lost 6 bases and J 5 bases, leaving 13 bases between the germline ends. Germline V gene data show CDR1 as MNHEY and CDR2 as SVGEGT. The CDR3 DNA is TGTGCCAGCAGCGACGGGAGGGGGACTGAAGCTTTCTTT. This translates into CASSDGRGTEAFF.

The CDR3 here is CASRGGTGELFF. The CDR3 coding sequence is TGTGCCAGCAGAGGGGGAACCGGGGAGCTGTTTTTT. This chain links TRBV14 with TRBJ2-2, with D perhaps matching TRBD1 (6 bases). This CDR3 comprises 12 residues. V was shortened by 6 bases and J by 5 bases, with 7 bases between the two germline ends. Germline values: CDR1 SGHDN, CDR2 FVKESK.

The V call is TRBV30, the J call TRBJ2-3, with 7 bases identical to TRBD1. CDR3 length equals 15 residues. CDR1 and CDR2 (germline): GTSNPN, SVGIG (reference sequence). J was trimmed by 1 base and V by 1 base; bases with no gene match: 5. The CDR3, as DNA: TGTGCCTGGAGTGAAACAGGGGTGGGCACAGATACGCAGTATTTT. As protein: CAWSETGVGTDTQYF.

CDR3 sequence: CASSLGGGAYEQYF. The CDR3 bases are TGTGCCAGCAGCTTAGGCGGGGGGGCCTACGAGCAGTACTTC. The chain is built from TRBV7-9 and TRBJ2-7; 9 bases are shared with TRBD2. J gave up 2 bases and V 1 base, and 0 bases lay outside the gene matches. In germline, CDR1 is SEHNR, CDR2 FQNEAQ (reference sequence). CDR3 length equals 14 residues.

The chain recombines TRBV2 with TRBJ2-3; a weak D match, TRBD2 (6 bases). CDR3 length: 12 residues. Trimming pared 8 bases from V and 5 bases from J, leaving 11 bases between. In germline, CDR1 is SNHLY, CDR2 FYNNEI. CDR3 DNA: TGTGCCAGCCTCGGGAGTCGAGATACGCAGTATTTT. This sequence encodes CASLGSRDTQYF. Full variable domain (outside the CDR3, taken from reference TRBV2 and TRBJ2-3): EPEVTQTPSHQVTQMGQEVILRCVPISNHLYFYWYRQILGQKVEFLVSFYNNEISEKSEIFDDQFSVERPDGSNFTLKIRSTKLEDSAMYFCASLGSRDTQYFGPGTRLTVL.

The DNA for the CDR3 is TGTGCCAGCAGCCCTCGACTAGCGGGGGGCGGGGAGCTGTTTTTT. This translates into CASSPRLAGGGELFF. The chain links TRBV3-1 (or the pseudogene TRBV3-2) to TRBJ2-2, with 13 bases identical to TRBD2. Germline CDR1 and CDR2: LGHDT and YNNKEL (reference sequence). V dropped 4 bases and J dropped 7; count of bases not matched to a gene: 3. CDR3 length: 15 residues.

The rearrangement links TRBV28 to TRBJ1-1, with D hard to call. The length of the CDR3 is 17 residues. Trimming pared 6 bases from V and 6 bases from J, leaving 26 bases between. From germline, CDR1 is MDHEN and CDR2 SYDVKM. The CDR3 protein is CASRIMGAGSRWAEAFF. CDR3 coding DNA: TGTGCCAGCAGGATCATGGGTGCGGGATCCCGATGGGCTGAAGCTTTCTTT.